The following is a T cell receptor (beta chain) sequence with its context. This sample is drawn from a study of long-term antiretroviral therapy in people with HIV. The assay used was immunoSEQ (version v3.0), run at survey level. The assay was immunoSEQ multiplex PCR, and TCRdb's table has in-frame clones only and misses some. In the table there are about 16,000 clones, about four fifths of which are singletons. Germline V gene lookup returns CDR1 MNHNS and CDR2 SASEGT. This CDR3 contains 12 residues. V was pared by 6 bases and J by 4 bases, with 9 bases between. The sample here was unsorted PBMCs, taken nearly 3.3 years after starting antiretroviral therapy. The V and J genes are TRBV6-1 and TRBJ1-1; D call uncertain. The TCR sequence derives from a woman aged 40 to 50 with HIV. As DNA, the CDR3 is TGTGCCAGCAGCAGGCCCGGCACTGAAGCTTTCTTT. Residues: CASSRPGTEAFF.